One sample yielded the 23 T cell receptor beta chains listed below, sequenced in a study of CD8+ T cells in alopecia areata. Sequencing used cDNA as its template, made by extracting RNA and reverse transcribing it. The protocol was immunoSEQ multiplex PCR, while the TCRdb copy is restricted to in-frame clones and leaves out a portion. Of about 150,000 clones in the sample, roughly 48% were seen once. The source material was CD4+ T cells sorted from blood. The receptors stem from a human donor with alopecia areata.

Only a few counts were recorded for this clone. V and J are TRBV6-4 and TRBJ2-7; D remains unclear. Germline V CDR1 and CDR2: MRHNA, SNTAGT. The CDR3 extends over 14 amino acids. V was clipped by 6 bases and J by 2 bases, with 14 bases between them. In DNA, the CDR3 is TGTGCCAGCAGCTCCCAAGGCCCAACCTACGAGCAGTACTTC. It codes for CASSSQGPTYEQYF.

CDR3 region: CASSAGGPNYGYTF. The CDR3 DNA follows: TGCGCCAGCAGTGCCGGGGGACCGAACTATGGCTACACCTTC. This chain links TRBV5-1 with TRBJ1-2, with a weak D call TRBD1 (5 bases). From germline, CDR1 is SGHRS and CDR2 YFSETQ. V was cut by 5 bases and J by 2 bases, with 13 bases left in between. The CDR3 has 14 amino acids.

This clone was seen a few times. This chain connects TRBV7-2 to TRBJ2-5, with 9 bases matching TRBD1. CDR1 and CDR2 from the germline V gene are SGHTA and FQGNSA. The trim removed 5 bases at V and 10 bases at J, leaving 14 bases unmatched. This CDR3 is 15 amino acids long. The CDR3 DNA is TGTGCCAGCAGCGGAGAGACAGGGGGAGGAATGGGCCAGTACTTC. Protein product: CASSGETGGGMGQYF.

V and J are TRBV30 and TRBJ2-1; weak D call: TRBD2 (6 bases). In germline, CDR1 is GTSNPN, CDR2 SVGIG (reference sequence). Trimming pared 1 base from V and 9 bases from J, leaving 22 bases between. This CDR3 contains 16 residues. The CDR3 DNA is TGTGCCTGGAGTGCCTGGCGGGGAAGGACCTTCGCTGAGCAGTTCTTC. This translates into CAWSAWRGRTFAEQFF.

V and J are TRBV29-1 and TRBJ1-2; tentative D call: TRBD1 (6 bases). The germline V gene encodes CDR1 SQVTM and CDR2 ANQGSEA. The CDR3 has 12 amino acids. Between the trimmed V and J ends, which lost 6 bases and 8 bases, there was a span of 16 bases. CDR3: CSVGDRPWGYTF. The CDR3 coding sequence is TGCAGCGTGGGAGACAGGCCGTGGGGCTACACCTTC.

This chain joins TRBV7-9 and TRBJ2-5, with D uncertain. Per the germline V gene, CDR1 is SEHNR and CDR2 is FQNEAQ (reference sequence). V was trimmed by 4 bases and J by 1 base, leaving 10 bases between them. The CDR3 contains 14 residues. For the CDR3, the DNA is TGTGCCAGCAGCTCCCGACCAGCCCAAGAGACCCAGTACTTC. Protein: CASSSRPAQETQYF.

The chain recombines TRBV29-1 with TRBJ2-1, with 8 bases lining up with TRBD2. The germline V gene encodes CDR1 SQVTM and CDR2 ANQGSEA. The CDR3 has 16 amino acids. Trimming removed 7 bases from V and 9 bases from J; junction bases left unmatched: 20. The CDR3 spells CSAASGFGRAVGEQFF. The CDR3 nucleotides read TGCAGCGCTGCGTCAGGTTTCGGGAGGGCCGTCGGTGAGCAGTTCTTC.

This chain uses TRBV5-1 with TRBJ1-5; the D gene is possibly TRBD1 (5 bases). This CDR3 region has 14 residues. The V gene lost 0 bases and the J gene lost 3 bases, with 7 bases spanning the gap. Looked up from germline, CDR1 is SGHRS and CDR2 is YFSETQ. The CDR3 here is CASSLGQLNQPQHF. DNA for the CDR3: TGCGCCAGCAGCTTGGGACAGCTCAATCAGCCCCAGCATTTT. The full variable domain, in which reference TRBV5-1 and TRBJ1-5 provide the parts outside the CDR3, is KAGVTQTPRYLIKTRGQQVTLSCSPISGHRSVSWYQQTPGQGLQFLFEYFSETQRNKGNFPGRFSGRQFSNSRSEMNVSTLELGDSALYLCASSLGQLNQPQHFGDGTRLSIL.

This clone appeared a few times. The rearrangement uses TRBV29-1 and TRBJ2-1; possibly TRBD2 for D (6 bases). The length of the CDR3 is 15 residues. Looked up from germline, CDR1 is SQVTM and CDR2 is ANQGSEA. Trimming left V 4 bases short and J 0 bases short, with 13 bases between. The DNA of the CDR3 is TGCAGCGTTGTTTCTGCGGGGAGCTCCTACAATGAGCAGTTCTTC. It encodes CSVVSAGSSYNEQFF.

This chain joins TRBV9 and TRBJ2-7; no definite D call. The germline V and J ends were trimmed by 4 bases and 7 bases, with 6 bases remaining between them. Looked up from germline, CDR1 is SGDLS and CDR2 is YYNGEE. The CDR3 spans 10 residues. The CDR3 sequence: CASSTREQYF. In DNA form, the CDR3 reads TGTGCCAGCAGCACTCGGGAGCAGTACTTC.

The chain carries TRBV30 and TRBJ2-4; TRBD1 might be the D (5 bases). Between the trimmed V and J ends, which lost 5 bases and 6 bases, there was a span of 11 bases. The CDR3 length is 12 residues. Per germline, CDR1 GTSNPN and CDR2 SVGIG (reference sequence). CDR3 nucleotides: TGTGCCTGGTCAGGGTTTGGAAACATTCAGTACTTC. It encodes CAWSGFGNIQYF.

This sequence joins TRBV5-1 and TRBJ1-1; D is possibly TRBD1 (5 bases). Germline CDR1 is SGHRS and CDR2 is YFSETQ. Between the trimmed V and J ends, which lost 5 bases and 0 bases, there was a span of 14 bases. The CDR3 is made up of 15 amino acids. The CDR3 coding sequence is TGCGCCAGCAGGCTAGGGGACCTACTGAACACTGAAGCTTTCTTT. Amino acid sequence: CASRLGDLLNTEAFF.

The J gene is TRBJ1-1, the V gene TRBV5-1; tentatively, D is TRBD1 (5 bases). V lost 0 bases and J 4 bases, leaving 16 bases between the germline ends. CDR1 SGHRS and CDR2 YFSETQ come from the germline V gene. CDR3 length: 16 amino acids. In nucleotides, the CDR3 is TGCGCCAGCAGCTTGGCCAGCTCAGGGAAGCTCACTGAAGCTTTCTTT. This codes for CASSLASSGKLTEAFF. Complete variable domain (other parts from reference TRBV5-1 and TRBJ1-1): KAGVTQTPRYLIKTRGQQVTLSCSPISGHRSVSWYQQTPGQGLQFLFEYFSETQRNKGNFPGRFSGRQFSNSRSEMNVSTLELGDSALYLCASSLASSGKLTEAFFGQGTRLTVV.

CDR3: CASSHPLARTYFYEQYF. In DNA form, the CDR3 reads TGCGCCAGCAGTCACCCCCTTGCCCGGACATACTTCTACGAGCAGTACTTC. This chain connects TRBV23-1 to TRBJ2-7; a weak D match, TRBD1 (5 bases). TRBV23-1 is reported as an ORF; its role is uncertain. With 3 bases removed from V and 3 bases from J, the gap between germline ends came to 21 bases. This CDR3 region has 17 residues.

The V and J genes are TRBV7-8 and TRBJ1-5; D is unresolved. CDR3 length: 16 residues. The V and J ends lost 3 bases and 0 bases respectively, with 12 bases between them. CDR1 is SGHVS, CDR2 FQNEAQ, per germline. DNA of the CDR3: TGTGCCAGCAGCTTTTCTCGGGCCCTTAGCAATCAGCCCCAGCATTTT. Amino acid sequence: CASSFSRALSNQPQHF. The variable domain in full, with the rest retrieved from reference TRBV7-8 and TRBJ1-5, is GAGVSQSPRYKVAKRGQDVALRCDPISGHVSLFWYQQALGQGPEFLTYFQNEAQLDKSGLPSDRFFAERPEGSVSTLKIQRTQQEDSAVYLCASSFSRALSNQPQHFGDGTRLSIL.

In its sample, this clone was seen a few times. This chain's CDR3 is CSVLAAGETQYF. CDR3 coding DNA: TGCAGCGTTTTGGCCGCGGGGGAGACCCAGTACTTC. The chain employs TRBV29-1 and TRBJ2-5; weak D call: TRBD2 (6 bases). V was trimmed by 5 bases and J by 5 bases, leaving 12 bases between them. The CDR3 length is 12 residues. Germline V gene lookup returns CDR1 SQVTM and CDR2 ANQGSEA.

This clone came up a few times. The chain carries TRBV28 and TRBJ2-5; the D gene is possibly TRBD1 (6 bases). The germline V and J ends were trimmed by 5 bases and 5 bases, with 21 bases remaining between them. This CDR3 comprises 16 residues. Germline V gene sequence: CDR1 MDHEN, CDR2 SYDVKM. Here the CDR3 reads CASSLWTVGRAETQYF. The CDR3 DNA reads as TGTGCCAGCAGTCTTTGGACAGTGGGGAGAGCCGAGACCCAGTACTTC.

This chain uses TRBV27 with TRBJ2-3; D may be TRBD2 (6 bases). CDR1 and CDR2 (germline): MNHEY, SMNVEV (reference sequence). Between the trimmed V and J ends, which lost 2 bases and 4 bases, there was a span of 7 bases. The CDR3 is 13 residues long. This CDR3 reads CASSLTGADTQYF. The CDR3 nucleotides read TGTGCCAGCAGTTTAACGGGGGCAGATACGCAGTATTTT.

The V and J genes are TRBV29-1 and TRBJ1-1, with 9 bases fitting TRBD1. J lost 2 bases, V lost 7 bases, and 5 bases had no gene match. Germline CDR1 reads SQVTM; CDR2 reads ANQGSEA. The CDR3 totals 13 residues. The CDR3 protein is CSAMGQGNTEAFF. In DNA form, the CDR3 reads TGCAGCGCTATGGGACAGGGAAACACTGAAGCTTTCTTT.

The chain couples TRBV5-1 to TRBJ2-7; TRBD2 agrees at 7 bases. The CDR3 spans 15 residues. Germline lookup yields CDR1 SGHRS and CDR2 YFSETQ. V trimming: 1 base; J trimming: 7 bases; junction bases outside the gene matches: 11. The CDR3 coding sequence is TGCGCCAGCAGCTTGATCGAGGGAGGGCCGGTGGAGCAGTACTTC. It codes for CASSLIEGGPVEQYF.

The table lists this clone with a few counts. The chain carries TRBV5-4 and TRBJ2-3; possible D gene TRBD2, 6 bases. V lost 4 bases and J 2 bases, leaving 14 bases between the germline ends. CDR1 and CDR2 from the germline V gene are SGHNT and YYREEE (reference sequence). The CDR3 runs to 15 residues. CDR3 nucleotides: TGTGCCAGCAGCGGACGGGGACTTAACACAGATACGCAGTATTTT. Translation gives CASSGRGLNTDTQYF.

V gene TRBV30 combines with J gene TRBJ1-1; a possible D gene is TRBD1 (6 bases). The CDR3 consists of 12 residues. The germline V gene encodes CDR1 GTSNPN and CDR2 SVGIG (reference sequence). Trimming removed 5 bases at V and 0 bases at J, with 7 bases between. CDR3 loop: CAWAGVNTEAFF. As DNA, the CDR3 is TGTGCCTGGGCAGGGGTGAACACTGAAGCTTTCTTT.

The CDR3 sequence is CASSSDPRAFEQFF. CDR3 nucleotide sequence: TGTGCCAGCAGCTCTGACCCCCGGGCCTTTGAGCAGTTCTTC. The chain employs TRBV5-4 and TRBJ2-1; no firm D call. Trimming removed 3 bases from V and 9 bases from J, with 16 bases in between. This CDR3 spans 14 amino acids. Germline-derived CDR1 and CDR2 are SGHNT and YYREEE (reference sequence). Full variable domain (outside the CDR3, taken from reference TRBV5-4 and TRBJ2-1): ETGVTQSPTHLIKTRGQQVTLRCSSQSGHNTVSWYQQALGQGPQFIFQYYREEENGRGNFPPRFSGLQFPNYSSELNVNALELDDSALYLCASSSDPRAFEQFFGPGTRLTVL.